This passage covers 16 T cell receptor beta chains from one sample sequenced in a study of T cell responses to AZD1222 COVID-19 vaccine. Data came from immunoSEQ multiplex PCR; TCRdb stores just in-frame clones and leaves some out. Among more than 75,000 clones, about nine tenths were seen once, and the ten largest hold about 7%. The input for sequencing was peripheral blood, taken 28 days after the second AZD1222 dose. The receptors stem from an adult who received the AZD1222 COVID-19 vaccine.

The V call is TRBV2, the J call TRBJ1-2, with TRBD1 identical over 8 bases. J gave up 0 bases and V 1 base, and 10 bases lay outside the gene matches. This CDR3 is 18 amino acids long. The germline V gene has CDR1 SNHLY and CDR2 FYNNEI. The CDR3 loop is CASSEGWGQAFANYGYTF. The CDR3 DNA is TGTGCCAGCAGTGAAGGCTGGGGACAGGCATTTGCTAACTATGGCTACACCTTC.

The V call is TRBV4-2, the J call TRBJ2-5; D may be TRBD1 (6 bases). V was pared by 0 bases and J by 5 bases, with 7 bases between. Germline-derived CDR1 and CDR2 are LGHNA and YNFKEQ. This CDR3 is 13 amino acids long. This CDR3 reads CASSQDRGETQYF. CDR3 nucleotide sequence: TGTGCCAGCAGCCAAGACAGGGGCGAGACCCAGTACTTC.

The rearrangement uses TRBV6-4 and TRBJ2-1; 7 positions agree with TRBD2. The CDR3 has 15 residues. The trim removed 4 bases at V and 7 bases at J, leaving 10 bases unmatched. Germline CDR1 and CDR2: MRHNA and SNTAGT. CDR3 loop: CASSGTSAPGNEQFF. DNA of the CDR3: TGTGCCAGCAGTGGTACTAGCGCCCCAGGAAATGAGCAGTTCTTC.

This chain joins TRBV28 and TRBJ1-2; D is unclear. Germline V gene data show CDR1 as MDHEN and CDR2 as SYDVKM. Trimming pared 1 base from V and 5 bases from J, leaving 5 bases between. The CDR3 is 12 amino acids. CDR3 in amino acids: CASSLSVYGYTF. The CDR3 coding sequence is TGTGCCAGCAGTTTATCAGTTTATGGCTACACCTTC.

The V call is TRBV2, the J call TRBJ2-1; the match to TRBD2 covers 11 bases. The CDR3 length is 14 residues. The V and J ends lost 7 bases and 4 bases, in that order; junction bases with no gene match: 3. CDR1 SNHLY and CDR2 FYNNEI come from the germline V gene. The CDR3 sequence: CASNGLAGYNEQFF. The CDR3 bases are TGTGCCAGCAATGGACTAGCGGGTTACAATGAGCAGTTCTTC. Looking up the rest from reference TRBV2 and TRBJ2-1 gives the full variable domain: EPEVTQTPSHQVTQMGQEVILRCVPISNHLYFYWYRQILGQKVEFLVSFYNNEISEKSEIFDDQFSVERPDGSNFTLKIRSTKLEDSAMYFCASNGLAGYNEQFFGPGTRLTVL.

V gene TRBV2 combines with J gene TRBJ1-5; D is ambiguous. The CDR3 extends over 15 amino acids. Germline assignment: CDR1 SNHLY and CDR2 FYNNEI. Trimming cost V 6 bases and J 0 bases, with 12 bases left between them. CDR3 amino acids: CASRAQHSSNQPQHF. In DNA form, the CDR3 reads TGTGCCAGCAGGGCCCAGCACAGTAGCAATCAGCCCCAGCATTTT. Full variable domain (missing parts from reference TRBV2 and TRBJ1-5): EPEVTQTPSHQVTQMGQEVILRCVPISNHLYFYWYRQILGQKVEFLVSFYNNEISEKSEIFDDQFSVERPDGSNFTLKIRSTKLEDSAMYFCASRAQHSSNQPQHFGDGTRLSIL.

The genes are TRBV27 and TRBJ2-7; D may be TRBD1 (6 bases). CDR1 MNHEY and CDR2 SMNVEV come from the germline V gene (reference sequence). Trimming cost V 0 bases and J 7 bases, with 10 bases left between them. There are 13 residues in the CDR3. CDR3 in DNA: TGTGCCAGCAGTTTATCGACCCAGGGGGAGCAGTACTTC. Translation gives CASSLSTQGEQYF.

The gene calls are TRBV19 and TRBJ1-1; 10 nucleotides line up with TRBD1. The length of the CDR3 is 16 residues. Germline-derived CDR1 and CDR2 are LNHDA and SQIVND (reference sequence). V dropped 6 bases and J dropped 6; count of bases not matched to a gene: 13. This chain's CDR3 is CASRPNIGGTGAEAFF. CDR3 in DNA: TGTGCCAGTAGACCGAATATAGGTGGGACAGGGGCTGAAGCTTTCTTT.

This sequence joins TRBV6-6 and TRBJ2-7; D gene unclear. The germline CDR1 and CDR2 sequences are MNHNY and SVGAGI (reference sequence). The V and J ends lost 5 bases and 1 base respectively, with 21 bases between them. The CDR3 contains 17 residues. In DNA, the CDR3 is TGTGCCAGCAGTCGAACGAGCCCCAGGTTAGGGTCCTACGAGCAGTACTTC. Its protein product is CASSRTSPRLGSYEQYF.

The chain recombines TRBV29-1 with TRBJ2-7; no clear D gene. This CDR3 has 11 amino acids. V was clipped by 1 base and J by 2 bases, with 3 bases between them. Germline V gene sequence: CDR1 SQVTM, CDR2 ANQGSEA. CDR3 coding DNA: TGCAGCGTTGAAGTAGCCTACGAGCAGTACTTC. This sequence encodes CSVEVAYEQYF.

The genes are TRBV27 and TRBJ2-7, with a possible D match to TRBD2 (5 bases). Per germline, CDR1 MNHEY and CDR2 SMNVEV (reference sequence). Trimming removed 4 bases at V and 4 bases at J, with 23 bases between. The CDR3 runs 17 residues. The CDR3 spells CASSSPTRSSRVYEQYF. For the CDR3, the DNA is TGTGCCAGCAGTTCACCTACTAGGAGTAGTAGGGTATACGAGCAGTACTTC.

In DNA, the CDR3 is TGTGCCAGCAGTTACCTTAATAGCAATCAGCCCCAGCATTTT. Encoded protein: CASSYLNSNQPQHF. The rearrangement joins TRBV6-2 or TRBV6-3 to TRBJ1-5; D ambiguous. Trimming removed 2 bases from V and 0 bases from J, with 5 bases in between. CDR1 MNHEY and CDR2 SVGEGT come from the germline V gene. CDR3 length equals 14 residues.

The sample holds one count of this clone. The chain carries TRBV6-2 or TRBV6-3 and TRBJ1-1; D unclear. CDR3 length: 14 amino acids. V shed 4 bases and J shed 11 bases, with 20 bases lying between them. Germline CDR1 and CDR2: MNHEY and SVGEGT. CDR3 loop: CASSSHGYPRTAFF. In DNA form, the CDR3 reads TGTGCCAGCAGTTCCCACGGATATCCAAGGACGGCTTTCTTT.

The CDR3 DNA reads TGTGCCAGCAGCTCCACTGACAGCAACTATGGCTACACCTTC. Translating gives CASSSTDSNYGYTF. J is TRBJ1-2 and V is TRBV7-9, with a possible D match to TRBD1 (5 bases). The CDR3 totals 14 residues. V shed 4 bases and J shed 2 bases, with 11 bases lying between them. CDR1 is SEHNR and CDR2 is FQNEAQ in the germline V gene (reference sequence).

This clone was seen just once. The genes are TRBV6-5 and TRBJ2-7, with a possible D match to TRBD2 (5 bases). Germline loops: CDR1 MNHEY, CDR2 SVGAGI. Trimming left V 0 bases short and J 0 bases short, with 6 bases between. This CDR3 has 14 amino acids. This CDR3 is CASSYSGLSYEQYF. The CDR3 region has the DNA TGTGCCAGCAGTTACTCAGGACTCTCCTACGAGCAGTACTTC.

This chain connects TRBV24-1 to TRBJ2-3; perhaps TRBD2 as D (5 bases). V gave up 3 bases and J gave up 0 bases, with 9 bases separating them. The CDR3 is 15 amino acids. The V gene's germline CDR1 is KGHDR and CDR2 SFDVKD. CDR3 sequence reads: CATSDGGFSTDTQYF. The CDR3 coding sequence is TGTGCCACCAGTGATGGAGGATTTAGCACAGATACGCAGTATTTT.